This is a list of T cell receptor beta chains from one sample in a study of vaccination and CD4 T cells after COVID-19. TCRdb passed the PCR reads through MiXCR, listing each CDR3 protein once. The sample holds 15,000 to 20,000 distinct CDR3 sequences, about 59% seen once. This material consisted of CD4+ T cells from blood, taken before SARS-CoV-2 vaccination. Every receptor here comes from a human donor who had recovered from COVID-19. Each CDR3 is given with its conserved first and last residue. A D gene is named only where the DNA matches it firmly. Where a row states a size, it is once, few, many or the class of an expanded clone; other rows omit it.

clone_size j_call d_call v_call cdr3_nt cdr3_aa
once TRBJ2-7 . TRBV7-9 TGTGCCAGCAGGGAAGCGGGCGGCGGCTCCTACGAGCAGTACTTC CASREAGGGSYEQYF
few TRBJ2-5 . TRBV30 TGTGCCTGGAACACCGGGACCCTTCAAGAGACCCAGTACTTC CAWNTGTLQETQYF
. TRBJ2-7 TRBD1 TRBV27 TGTGCCAGCAGCGGAACAGGGGGCGAGCAGTACTTC CASSGTGGEQYF
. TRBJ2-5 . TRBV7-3 TGTGCCAGCAGCTTAACCGGGGGGACAGGAACAAGCCAAGAGACCCAGTACTTC CASSLTGGTGTSQETQYF
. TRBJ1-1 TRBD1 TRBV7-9 TGTGCCAGCAGCCCGAGCTTACAGGGGACTGAAGCTTTCTTT CASSPSLQGTEAFF
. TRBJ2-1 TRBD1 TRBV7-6 TGTGCCAGCAGCTTAGCCGGGACAGGGGGGCATGAGCAGTTCTTC CASSLAGTGGHEQFF
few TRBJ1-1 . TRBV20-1 TGCAGTGCTACAACTCGGAGGGCTAACACTGAAGCTTTCTTT CSATTRRANTEAFF
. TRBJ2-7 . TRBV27 TGTGCCAGCAGTGACTTCTACGAGCAGTACTTC CASSDFYEQYF
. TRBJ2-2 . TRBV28 TGTGCCAGCAACCGACTGGGGTTCCCCTCGAACACCGGGGAGCTGTTTTTT CASNRLGFPSNTGELFF
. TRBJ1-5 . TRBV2 TGTGCCAGCACCGCGAGTCTCGAGTGGCAGCCCCAGCATTTT CASTASLEWQPQHF
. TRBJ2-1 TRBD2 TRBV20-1 TGCAGTGCACTATGGGCAGCGGGAGGTAATGAGCAGTTCTTC CSALWAAGGNEQFF
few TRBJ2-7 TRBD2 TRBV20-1 TGCAGTGCTATAAAAGGACTAGCGGGGAGCTACGAGCAGTACTTC CSAIKGLAGSYEQYF
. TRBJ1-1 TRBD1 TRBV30 TGTGCCTGGATGAACTATGGGACAGGGGGATCTGATGAAGCTTTCTTT CAWMNYGTGGSDEAFF
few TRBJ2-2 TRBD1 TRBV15 TGTGCTACCAAAAAGACATCGACAGGGGAGGCCGGGGAGCTGTTTTTT CATKKTSTGEAGELFF
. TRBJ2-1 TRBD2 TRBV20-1 TGCAGTGCTAGAGATCGCGAAGCCCGCGGGAGTGGGCCCTACAATGAGCAGTTCTTC CSARDREARGSGPYNEQFF
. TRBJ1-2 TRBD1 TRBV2 TGTGCCAGCAGGAGGGGACAGGGAGTAGGGGGCTACACCTTC CASRRGQGVGGYTF
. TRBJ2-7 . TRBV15 TGTGCCACCAGCAGGGGGACGTCCCCCTACGAGCAGTACTTC CATSRGTSPYEQYF
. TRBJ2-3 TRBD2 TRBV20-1 TGCAGTGCTAGGACTAGCGGGAGGGGTCGCCCAGATACGCAGTATTTT CSARTSGRGRPDTQYF
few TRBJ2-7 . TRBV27 TGTGCCAGCAGTCCTCCCGGAAGGGCCCCCTACGAGCAGTACTTC CASSPPGRAPYEQYF
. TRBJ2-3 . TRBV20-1 TGCAGTGCTCCCCGCGTAGCTGATACGCAGTATTTT CSAPRVADTQYF
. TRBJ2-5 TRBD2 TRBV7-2 TGTGCCAGCAGCCCCCGGGGGGTTGGGGAGACCCAGTACTTC CASSPRGVGETQYF
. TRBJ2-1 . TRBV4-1 TGCGCCAGCAGCCAAGATTCCGCCGGTGGTCTACGGGATGAGCAGTTCTTC CASSQDSAGGLRDEQFF
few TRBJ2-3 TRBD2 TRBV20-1 TGCAGTGCTAGAGATAGAAGCGGGGGAGGGGATACGCAGTATTTT CSARDRSGGGDTQYF
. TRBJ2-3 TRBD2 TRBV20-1 TGCAGTGCAATCTCTAGCGGGAGTGATACGCAGTATTTT CSAISSGSDTQYF
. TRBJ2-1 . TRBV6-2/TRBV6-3 TGTGCCAGCAGTTATTTTAATGAGCAGTTCTTC CASSYFNEQFF
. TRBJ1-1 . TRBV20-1 TGCAGTGCTAGTCCAGGACATCACACTGAAGCTTTCTTT CSASPGHHTEAFF
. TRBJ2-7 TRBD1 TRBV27 TGTGCCAGCAGTCCCCTAGTCGGGGCAGGGGGCGGCTACGAGCAGTACTTC CASSPLVGAGGGYEQYF
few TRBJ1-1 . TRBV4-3 TGCGCCAGCAGCCAATTCGACAGACAAGCTACTGAAGCTTTCTTT CASSQFDRQATEAFF
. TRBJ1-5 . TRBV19 TGTGCCAGTAGCGGGGGGAGGGTTGGTAATCAGCCCCAGCATTTT CASSGGRVGNQPQHF
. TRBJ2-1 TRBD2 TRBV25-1 TGTGCCAGCAGTACCACTAGCGGGAGGCTGTTGAATGAGCAGTTCTTC CASSTTSGRLLNEQFF
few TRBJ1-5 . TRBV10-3 TGTGCCATCAGGCAAGACGGACGGGACAATCAGCCCCAGCATTTT CAIRQDGRDNQPQHF
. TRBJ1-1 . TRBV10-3 TGTGCCATCAGTCCGGGACGCTTGAACACTGAAGCTTTCTTT CAISPGRLNTEAFF
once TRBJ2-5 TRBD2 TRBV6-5 TGTGCCAGCAGTTACTCAGGGACTAGCAATTCCGAGACCCAGTACTTC CASSYSGTSNSETQYF
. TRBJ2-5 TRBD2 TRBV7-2 TGTGCCAGCAGATCTAGCGGGACGAACATCCGCCAGTACTTC CASRSSGTNIRQYF
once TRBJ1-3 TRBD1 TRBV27 TGTGCCAGCAGTCCAAGACAGGGTATCTCTGGAAACACCATATATTTT CASSPRQGISGNTIYF
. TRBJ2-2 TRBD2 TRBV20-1 TGCAGTGTCGTCCCGGGACTAGCGGGAGGGAACACCGGGGAGCTGTTTTTT CSVVPGLAGGNTGELFF
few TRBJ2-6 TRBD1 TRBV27 TGTGCCAGCAGCCAGACAGGGGTTCGTCTCTCTGGGGCCAACGTCCTGACTTTC CASSQTGVRLSGANVLTF
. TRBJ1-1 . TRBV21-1 TGTGCCAAACGGGACTGCTCGAACACTGAAGCTTTCTTT CAKRDCSNTEAFF
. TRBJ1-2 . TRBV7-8 TGTGCCAGCAGCTTACAATCAGGGAACTATGGCTACACCTTC CASSLQSGNYGYTF
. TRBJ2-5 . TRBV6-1 TGTGCCAGCCTAACCAGAGGTGCGGAGACCCAGTACTTC CASLTRGAETQYF
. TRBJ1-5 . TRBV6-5 TGTGCCAGCAGTTACGAGGGCAGGGGCAATCAGCCCCAGCATTTT CASSYEGRGNQPQHF
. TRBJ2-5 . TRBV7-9 TGTGCCAGCAGCTTAGGGGTCCAACAGACAGGCCAGTACTTC CASSLGVQQTGQYF
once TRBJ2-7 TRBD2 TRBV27 TGTGCCAGCAGAAAGGGACTAGCGGGGGCCTACGAGCAGTACTTC CASRKGLAGAYEQYF
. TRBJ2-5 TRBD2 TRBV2 TGTGCCACGACGGGACTAGCGGGAGAGACCCAGTACTTC CATTGLAGETQYF
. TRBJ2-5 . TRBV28 TGTGCCAGCAGTTTAGCAGGGCGGCCCCAGTACTTC CASSLAGRPQYF
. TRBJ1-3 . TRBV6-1 TGTGCCAGCCGGGGCGGGGACGGTGGAAACACCATATATTTT CASRGGDGGNTIYF
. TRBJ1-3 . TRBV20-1 TGCAGTGCTCCTATACCTGGCTCTGGAAACACCATATATTTT CSAPIPGSGNTIYF
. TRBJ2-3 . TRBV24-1 TGTGCCACCAGCGCCGGGACCCTGAGCACAGATACGCAGTATTTT CATSAGTLSTDTQYF
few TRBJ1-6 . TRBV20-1 TGCAGTGCTAAGATCCGACAAGGCCCTAATTCACCCCTCCACTTT CSAKIRQGPNSPLHF
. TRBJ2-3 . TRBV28 TGTGCCAGCAGTTTTCTGGGGGCCCACACAGATACGCAGTATTTT CASSFLGAHTDTQYF
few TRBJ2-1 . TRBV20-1 TGCAGTGCTAGAGACTTCGGGACGGGGGTCAATGAGCAGTTCTTC CSARDFGTGVNEQFF
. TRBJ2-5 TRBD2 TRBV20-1 TGCAGTGCTAACTCGGGAGGCCTTGAGGTACAGACCCAGTACTTC CSANSGGLEVQTQYF